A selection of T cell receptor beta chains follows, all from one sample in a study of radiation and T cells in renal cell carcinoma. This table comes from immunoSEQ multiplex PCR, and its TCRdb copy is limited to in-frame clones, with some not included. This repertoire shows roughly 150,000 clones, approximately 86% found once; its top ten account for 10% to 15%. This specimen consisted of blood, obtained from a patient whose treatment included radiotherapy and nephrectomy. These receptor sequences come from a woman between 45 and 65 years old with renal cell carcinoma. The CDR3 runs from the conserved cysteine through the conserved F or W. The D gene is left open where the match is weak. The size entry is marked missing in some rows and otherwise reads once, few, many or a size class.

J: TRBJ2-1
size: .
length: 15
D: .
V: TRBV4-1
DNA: TGCGCCAGCAGCTCAACAGGTAGCTCCTACAATGAGCAGTTCTTC
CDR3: CASSSTGSSYNEQFF

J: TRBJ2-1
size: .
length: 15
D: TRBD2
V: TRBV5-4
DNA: TGTGCCAGCAGCTTCCGGCTAGCGGGGGTCTATGAGCAGTTCTTC
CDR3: CASSFRLAGVYEQFF

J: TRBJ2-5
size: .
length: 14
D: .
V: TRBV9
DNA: TGTGCCAGCAGCGTAGGCCCTCTAGGAGAGACCCAGTACTTC
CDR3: CASSVGPLGETQYF

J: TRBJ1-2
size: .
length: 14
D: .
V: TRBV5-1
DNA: TGCGCCAGCAGCCCTGCAGACAGGAATAATGGCTACACCTTC
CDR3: CASSPADRNNGYTF

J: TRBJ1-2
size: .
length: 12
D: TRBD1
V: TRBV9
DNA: TGTGCCAGCAGCTCAGGGGGCTATGGCTACACCTTC
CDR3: CASSSGGYGYTF

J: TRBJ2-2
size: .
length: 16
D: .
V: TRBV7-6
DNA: TGTGCCAGCAGCTTATTAATTCAGGGTTCGGGCGGGGAGCTGTTTTTT
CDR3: CASSLLIQGSGGELFF

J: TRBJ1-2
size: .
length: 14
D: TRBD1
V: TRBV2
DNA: TGTGCCAGCAGGACAAGGACAGGCAACTATGGCTACACCTTC
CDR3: CASRTRTGNYGYTF

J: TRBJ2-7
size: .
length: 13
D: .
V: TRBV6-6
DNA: TGTGCCAGCAGCCCCGGGACACCCGGCGAGCAGTACTTC
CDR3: CASSPGTPGEQYF

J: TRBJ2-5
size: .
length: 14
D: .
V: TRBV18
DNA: TGTGCCAGCTCACCACCTTCGGAGGGAGAGACCCAGTACTTC
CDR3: CASSPPSEGETQYF

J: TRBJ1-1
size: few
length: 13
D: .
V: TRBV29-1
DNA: TGCAGCGTCCATTTAAACAGGGACACTGAAGCTTTCTTT
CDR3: CSVHLNRDTEAFF

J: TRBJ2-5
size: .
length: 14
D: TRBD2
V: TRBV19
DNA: TGTGCCAGTAGCCGAACTAGCGTGTACGAGACCCAGTACTTC
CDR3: CASSRTSVYETQYF

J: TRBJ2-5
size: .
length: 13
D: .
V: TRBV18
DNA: TGTGCCAGCTCATCACTAGAGGCTGAGACCCAGTACTTC
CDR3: CASSSLEAETQYF

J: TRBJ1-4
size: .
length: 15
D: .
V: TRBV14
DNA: TGTGCCAGCAGCCAAGTTGGCGGTATTAATGAAAAACTGTTTTTT
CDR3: CASSQVGGINEKLFF

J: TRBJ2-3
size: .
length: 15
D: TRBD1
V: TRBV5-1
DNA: TGCGCCAGCAGCTATACGACAGGGGAAACAGATACGCAGTATTTT
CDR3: CASSYTTGETDTQYF

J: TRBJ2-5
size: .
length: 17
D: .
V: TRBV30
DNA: TGTGCCTGGAGTCCCCCAGGGGCGGGGGCCCGAAGGGAGACCCAGTACTTC
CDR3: CAWSPPGAGARRETQYF

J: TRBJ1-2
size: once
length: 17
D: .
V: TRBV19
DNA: TGTGCCAGTAGTCCCCAGACAGGAGCTATACCTAACTATGGCTACACCTTC
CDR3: CASSPQTGAIPNYGYTF

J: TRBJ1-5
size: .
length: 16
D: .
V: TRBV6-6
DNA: TGTGCCAGCAGTTACAAAGAAGCATATAGCAATCAGCCCCAGCATTTT
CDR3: CASSYKEAYSNQPQHF

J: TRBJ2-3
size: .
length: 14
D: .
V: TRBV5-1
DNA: TGCGCCAGCAGCTTGTCTGGCAGGGAGATGGCGCAGTATTTT
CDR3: CASSLSGREMAQYF

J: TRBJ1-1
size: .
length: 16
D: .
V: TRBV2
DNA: TGTGCCAGCAGTGAAGAAGAGACTGCCCTAGGTACTGAAGCTTTCTTT
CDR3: CASSEEETALGTEAFF

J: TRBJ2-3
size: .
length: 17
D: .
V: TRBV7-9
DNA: TGTGCCAGCAGCCATAGTCCCGGTACCCTGGGCACAGATACGCAGTATTTT
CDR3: CASSHSPGTLGTDTQYF

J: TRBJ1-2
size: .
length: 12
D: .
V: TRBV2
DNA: TGTGCCAGCAAGGGAGCTAACTATGGCTACACCTTC
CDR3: CASKGANYGYTF

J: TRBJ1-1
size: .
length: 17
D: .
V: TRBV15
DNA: TGTGCCACCAGCAGAGATCCGGGGGCTGAGATCGGCACTGAAGCTTTCTTT
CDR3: CATSRDPGAEIGTEAFF

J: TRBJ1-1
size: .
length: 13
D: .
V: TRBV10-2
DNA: TGCGCCAGCAGTGAGTCGAGAGGGCCTGAAGCTTTCTTT
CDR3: CASSESRGPEAFF

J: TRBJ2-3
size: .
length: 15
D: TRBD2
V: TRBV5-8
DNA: TGTGCCAGCAGCCCAGGCGGGGGGCTCACAGATACGCAGTATTTT
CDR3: CASSPGGGLTDTQYF

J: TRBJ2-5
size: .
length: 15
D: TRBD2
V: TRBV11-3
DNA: TGTGCCAGCAGCCGCGGGAGAGGGGCCGGGGAGACCCAGTACTTC
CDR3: CASSRGRGAGETQYF

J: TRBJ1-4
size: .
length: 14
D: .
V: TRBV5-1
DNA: TGCGCCAGCAGCTTTGGTTCGGGAGAGGGATTTCTGTTTTTT
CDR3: CASSFGSGEGFLFF

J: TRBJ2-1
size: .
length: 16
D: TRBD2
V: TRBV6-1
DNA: TGTGCCAGCAGTGGAAGGACTAGCGGGGGGGGCAATGAGCAGTTCTTC
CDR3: CASSGRTSGGGNEQFF

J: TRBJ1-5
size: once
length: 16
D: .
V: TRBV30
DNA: TGTGCCTGGAGTAGACCTAGCAGGGGTGGCAATCAGCCCCAGCATTTT
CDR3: CAWSRPSRGGNQPQHF

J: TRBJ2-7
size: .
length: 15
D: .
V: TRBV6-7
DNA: TGTGCCAGCAGTCACCGTCGGACCCCGGAGCACGAGCAGTACTTC
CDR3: CASSHRRTPEHEQYF

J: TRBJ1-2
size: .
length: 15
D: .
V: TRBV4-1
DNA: TGCGCCAGCAGCCAAGATTGGGCAGCCCAGTATGGCTACACCTTC
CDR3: CASSQDWAAQYGYTF

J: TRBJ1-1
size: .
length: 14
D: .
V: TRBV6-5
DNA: TGTGCCAGCAGCGAGGGGGGTTTGAACACTGAAGCTTTCTTT
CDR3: CASSEGGLNTEAFF

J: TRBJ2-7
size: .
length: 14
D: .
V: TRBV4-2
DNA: TGTGCCAGCAGCTTCTACAGGGGAGGGAACGAGCAGTACTTC
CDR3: CASSFYRGGNEQYF

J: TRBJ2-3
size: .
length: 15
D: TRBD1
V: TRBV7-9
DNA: TGTGCCAGCAGCCTCCGGGACAGGGGTATTGATACGCAGTATTTT
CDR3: CASSLRDRGIDTQYF

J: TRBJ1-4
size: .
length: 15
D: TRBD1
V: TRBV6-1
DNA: TGTGCCAGCAATGCCAACAGGGGGATGAATGAAAAACTGTTTTTT
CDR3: CASNANRGMNEKLFF

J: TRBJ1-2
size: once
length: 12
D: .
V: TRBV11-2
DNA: TGTGCCAGCAGCTCCCAAGGGGTTAGCTACACCTTC
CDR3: CASSSQGVSYTF

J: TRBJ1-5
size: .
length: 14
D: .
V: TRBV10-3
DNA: TGTGCCATCAGTGAGGACAGGCCGAATCAGCCCCAGCATTTT
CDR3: CAISEDRPNQPQHF

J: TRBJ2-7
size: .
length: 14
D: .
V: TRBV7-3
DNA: TGTGCCAGCAGCTTAGACGGGGCCTCCTACGAGCAGTACTTC
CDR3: CASSLDGASYEQYF

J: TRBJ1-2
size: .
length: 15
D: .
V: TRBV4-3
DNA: TGCGCCAGCAGCCAAGATCAGTGGAGTAACTATGGCTACACCTTC
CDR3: CASSQDQWSNYGYTF

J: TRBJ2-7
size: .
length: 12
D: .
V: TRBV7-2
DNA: TGTGCCAGCAGCAGAGGACAGCACGAGCAGTACTTC
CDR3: CASSRGQHEQYF

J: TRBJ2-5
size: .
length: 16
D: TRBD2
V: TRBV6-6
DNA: TGTGCCAGCAGATTCCCTAGCGGGGGGCTCCAAGAGACCCAGTACTTC
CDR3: CASRFPSGGLQETQYF

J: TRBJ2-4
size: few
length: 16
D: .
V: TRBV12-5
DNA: TGTGCTAGTGGTGATACAGATTATCTAGCCAAAAACATTCAGTACTTC
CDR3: CASGDTDYLAKNIQYF

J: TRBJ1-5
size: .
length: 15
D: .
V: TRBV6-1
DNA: TGTGCCAGCAGTGTTCAAGGGGGTCGCAATCAGCCCCAGCATTTT
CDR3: CASSVQGGRNQPQHF

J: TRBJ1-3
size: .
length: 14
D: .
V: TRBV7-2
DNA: TGTGCCAGCAGCTCCCGGGGGGAGGGAAACACCATATATTTT
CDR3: CASSSRGEGNTIYF

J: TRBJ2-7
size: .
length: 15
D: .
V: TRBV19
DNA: TGTGCCAGTAGTGTCCGACGAGACTCTGCCTACGAGCAGTACTTC
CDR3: CASSVRRDSAYEQYF

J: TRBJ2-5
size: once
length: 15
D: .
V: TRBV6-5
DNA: TGTGCCAGCAGTTACTCGTACGGGTTTCGGGAGACCCAGTACTTC
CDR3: CASSYSYGFRETQYF

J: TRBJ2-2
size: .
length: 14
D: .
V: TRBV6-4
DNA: TGTGCCAGCAGCGTTGACAGTTTCACCGGGGAGCTGTTTTTT
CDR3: CASSVDSFTGELFF

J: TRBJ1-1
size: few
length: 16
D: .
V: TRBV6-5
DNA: TGTGCCAGCAGTTACTCGATGAGGGTCATGAACACTGAAGCTTTCTTT
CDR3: CASSYSMRVMNTEAFF

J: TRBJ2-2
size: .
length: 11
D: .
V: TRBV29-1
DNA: TGCAGCGCTCAGAACACCGGGGAGCTGTTTTTT
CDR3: CSAQNTGELFF

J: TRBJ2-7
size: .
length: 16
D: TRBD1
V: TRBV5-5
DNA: TGTGCCAGCAGCTCCCGACAGGGGAACACGCACTACGAGCAGTACTTC
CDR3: CASSSRQGNTHYEQYF

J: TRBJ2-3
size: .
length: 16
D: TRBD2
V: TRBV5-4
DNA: TGTGCCAGCAGCACCGAAGCGGGGGGGGTTACAGATACGCAGTATTTT
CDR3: CASSTEAGGVTDTQYF

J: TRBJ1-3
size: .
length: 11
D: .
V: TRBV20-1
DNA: TGCAGTGCAGGGGTAGGAAACACCATATATTTT
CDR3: CSAGVGNTIYF

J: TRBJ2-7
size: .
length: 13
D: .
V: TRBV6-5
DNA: TGTGCCAGCAGTTCCAGGGGAGTCTACGAGCAGTACTTC
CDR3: CASSSRGVYEQYF

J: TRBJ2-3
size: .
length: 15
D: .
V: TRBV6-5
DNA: TGTGCCAGCAGTCGGCCCGGACATCATGAGAATACGCAGTATTTT
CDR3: CASSRPGHHENTQYF

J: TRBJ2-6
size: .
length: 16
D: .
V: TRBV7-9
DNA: TGTGCCAGCAGCTTAGGACCACGCTCTGGGGCCAACGTCCTGACTTTC
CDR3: CASSLGPRSGANVLTF

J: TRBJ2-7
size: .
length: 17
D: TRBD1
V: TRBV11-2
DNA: TGTGCCAGCAGCGTAATCACCGGGACAGGGTATTCCTACGAGCAGTACTTC
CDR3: CASSVITGTGYSYEQYF

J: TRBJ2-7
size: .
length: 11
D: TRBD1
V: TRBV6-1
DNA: TGTGCCAGCAGTAGGGGGCAAGAGCAGTACTTC
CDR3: CASSRGQEQYF

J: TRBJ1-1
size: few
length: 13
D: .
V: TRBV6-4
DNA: TGTGCCAGCAGCCAAACGGTAGCAACTGAAGCTTTCTTT
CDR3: CASSQTVATEAFF

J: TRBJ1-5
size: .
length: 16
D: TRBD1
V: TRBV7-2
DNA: TGTGCCAGCAGCTTAGAGGGACAGGGGTTCAATCAGCCCCAGCATTTT
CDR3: CASSLEGQGFNQPQHF

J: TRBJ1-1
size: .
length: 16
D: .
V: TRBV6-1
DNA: TGTGCCAGCAGTGAAGAGGTCAAAGACATGAACACTGAAGCTTTCTTT
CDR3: CASSEEVKDMNTEAFF